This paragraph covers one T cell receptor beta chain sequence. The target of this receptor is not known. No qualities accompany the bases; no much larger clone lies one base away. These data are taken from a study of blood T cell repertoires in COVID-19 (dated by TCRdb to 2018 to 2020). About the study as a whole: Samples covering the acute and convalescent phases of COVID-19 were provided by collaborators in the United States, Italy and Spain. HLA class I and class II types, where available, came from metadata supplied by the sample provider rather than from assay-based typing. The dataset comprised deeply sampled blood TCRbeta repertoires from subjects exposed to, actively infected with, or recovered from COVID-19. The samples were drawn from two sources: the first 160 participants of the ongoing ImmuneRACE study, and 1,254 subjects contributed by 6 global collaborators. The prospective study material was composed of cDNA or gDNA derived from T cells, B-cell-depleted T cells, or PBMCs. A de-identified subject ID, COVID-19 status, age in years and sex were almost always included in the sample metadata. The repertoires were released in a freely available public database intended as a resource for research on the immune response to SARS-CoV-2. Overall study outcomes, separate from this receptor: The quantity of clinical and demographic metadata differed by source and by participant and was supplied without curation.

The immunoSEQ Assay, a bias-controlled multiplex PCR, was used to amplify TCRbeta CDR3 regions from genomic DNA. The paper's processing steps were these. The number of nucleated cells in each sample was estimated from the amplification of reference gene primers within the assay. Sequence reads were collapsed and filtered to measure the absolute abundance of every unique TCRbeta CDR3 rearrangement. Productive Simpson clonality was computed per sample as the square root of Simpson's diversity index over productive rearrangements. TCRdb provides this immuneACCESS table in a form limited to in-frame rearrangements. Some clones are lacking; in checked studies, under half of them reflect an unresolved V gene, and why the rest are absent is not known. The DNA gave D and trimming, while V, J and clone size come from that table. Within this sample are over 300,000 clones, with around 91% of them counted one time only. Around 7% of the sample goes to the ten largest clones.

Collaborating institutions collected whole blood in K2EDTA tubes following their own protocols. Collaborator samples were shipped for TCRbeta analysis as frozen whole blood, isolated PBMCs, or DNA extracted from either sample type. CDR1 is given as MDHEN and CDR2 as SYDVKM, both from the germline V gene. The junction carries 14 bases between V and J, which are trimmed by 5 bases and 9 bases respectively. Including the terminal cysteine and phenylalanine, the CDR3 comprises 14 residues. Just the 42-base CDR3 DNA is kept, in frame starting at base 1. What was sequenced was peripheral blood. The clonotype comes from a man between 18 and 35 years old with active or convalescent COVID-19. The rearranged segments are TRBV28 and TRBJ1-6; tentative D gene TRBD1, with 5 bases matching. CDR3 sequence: CASSTGGGISPLHF. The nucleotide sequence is TGTGCCAGCAGTACCGGGGGGGGGATTTCACCCCTCCACTTT.